The clone carrying this T cell receptor beta chain is termed medium-sized. No antigen is known for it. CDR1 is MDHEN and CDR2 is SYDVKM in the germline V gene. Trimming cost V 4 bases and J 4 bases, with 8 bases left between them. The CDR3 runs 13 residues. Tregs were sorted as CD4+CD25+CD127-/low cells. General study points: The TCR gene usage of tumor memory CD4+ T cells clustered together with blood and lymph node memory CD4+ cells and with lymph node naive CD4+ cells. Tumor Tregs overlapped most with tumor, then blood, naive CD4+ cells.

After constant-region reverse-primer amplification, full-length variable regions underwent semi-nested PCR with Nested Universal Primer A. TCRdb called the 5' RACE reads again in MiXCR, with one record for every CDR3 protein. Counted here are some 30,000 distinct CDR3 sequences, about a quarter occurring once; the ten biggest clones make up approximately 2.1%. The sample taken for sequencing was tumor-infiltrating Tregs sorted from the breast tumor. This TCR was sampled from a female donor with breast cancer. This chain links TRBV28 with TRBJ2-1; D gene ambiguous. Written as DNA, the CDR3 is TGTGCCAGCAGTTGGACGGCTTACAATGAGCAGTTCTTC. It specifies CASSWTAYNEQFF.